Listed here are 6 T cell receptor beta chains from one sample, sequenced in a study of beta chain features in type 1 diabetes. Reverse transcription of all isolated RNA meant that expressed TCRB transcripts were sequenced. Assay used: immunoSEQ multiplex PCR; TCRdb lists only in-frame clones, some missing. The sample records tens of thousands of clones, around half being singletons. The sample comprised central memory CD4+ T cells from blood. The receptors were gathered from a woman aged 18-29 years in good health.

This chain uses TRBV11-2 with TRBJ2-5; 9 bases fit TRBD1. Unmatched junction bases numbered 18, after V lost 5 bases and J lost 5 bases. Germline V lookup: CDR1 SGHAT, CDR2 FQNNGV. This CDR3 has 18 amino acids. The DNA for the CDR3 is TGTGCCAGCAGCCCGAACTCCGCCGGGACAGGGAGGAGGGAGACCCAGTACTTC. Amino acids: CASSPNSAGTGRRETQYF.

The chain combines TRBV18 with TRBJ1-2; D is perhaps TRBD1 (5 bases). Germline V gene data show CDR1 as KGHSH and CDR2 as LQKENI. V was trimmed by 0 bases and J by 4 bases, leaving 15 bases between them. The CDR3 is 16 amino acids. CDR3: CASSPPAGHAIYGYTF. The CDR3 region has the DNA TGTGCCAGCTCACCACCTGCAGGGCACGCGATCTATGGCTACACCTTC.

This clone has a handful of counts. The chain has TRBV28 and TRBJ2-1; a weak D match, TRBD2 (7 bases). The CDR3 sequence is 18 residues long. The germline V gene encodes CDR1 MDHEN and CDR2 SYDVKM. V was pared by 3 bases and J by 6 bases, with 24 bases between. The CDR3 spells CASSFPLGGQPGGNEQFF. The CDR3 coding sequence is TGTGCCAGCAGTTTTCCCCTCGGGGGCCAGCCGGGGGGCAATGAGCAGTTCTTC.

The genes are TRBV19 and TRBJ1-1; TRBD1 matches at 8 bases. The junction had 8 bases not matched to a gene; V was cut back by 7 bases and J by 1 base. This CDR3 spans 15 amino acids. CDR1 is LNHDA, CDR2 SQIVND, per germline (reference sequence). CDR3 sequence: CASNEAGTGNTEAFF. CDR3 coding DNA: TGTGCCAGTAATGAAGCCGGGACAGGGAACACTGAAGCTTTCTTT.

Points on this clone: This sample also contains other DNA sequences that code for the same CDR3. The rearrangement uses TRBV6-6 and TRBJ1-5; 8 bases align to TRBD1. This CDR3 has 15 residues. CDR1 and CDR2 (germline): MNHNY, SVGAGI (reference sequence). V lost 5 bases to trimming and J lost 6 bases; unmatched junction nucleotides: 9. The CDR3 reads CASSPRQGPFQPQHF. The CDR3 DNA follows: TGTGCCAGCAGTCCCAGACAGGGGCCTTTTCAGCCCCAGCATTTT.

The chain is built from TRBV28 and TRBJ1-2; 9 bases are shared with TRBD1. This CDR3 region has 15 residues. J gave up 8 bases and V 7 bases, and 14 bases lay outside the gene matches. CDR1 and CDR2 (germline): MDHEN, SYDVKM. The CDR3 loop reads CASIIPGQGRRGYTF. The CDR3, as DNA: TGTGCCAGCATTATCCCGGGACAGGGAAGAAGGGGCTACACCTTC.